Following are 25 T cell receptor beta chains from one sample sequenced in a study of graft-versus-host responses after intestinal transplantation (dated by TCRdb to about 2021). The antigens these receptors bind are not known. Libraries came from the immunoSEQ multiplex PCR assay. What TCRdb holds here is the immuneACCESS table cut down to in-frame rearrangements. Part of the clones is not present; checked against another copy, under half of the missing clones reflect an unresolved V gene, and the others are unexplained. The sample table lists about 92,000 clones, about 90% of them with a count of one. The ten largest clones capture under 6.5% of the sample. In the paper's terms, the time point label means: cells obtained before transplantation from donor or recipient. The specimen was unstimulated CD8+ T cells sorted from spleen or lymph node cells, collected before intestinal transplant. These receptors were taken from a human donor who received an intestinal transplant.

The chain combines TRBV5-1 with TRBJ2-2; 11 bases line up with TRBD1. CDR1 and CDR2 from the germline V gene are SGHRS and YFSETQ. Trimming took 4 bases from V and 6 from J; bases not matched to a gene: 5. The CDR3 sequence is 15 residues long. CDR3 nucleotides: TGCGCCAGCAGCGAATGGGACAGGGGGTCCGGGGAGCTGTTTTTT. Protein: CASSEWDRGSGELFF.

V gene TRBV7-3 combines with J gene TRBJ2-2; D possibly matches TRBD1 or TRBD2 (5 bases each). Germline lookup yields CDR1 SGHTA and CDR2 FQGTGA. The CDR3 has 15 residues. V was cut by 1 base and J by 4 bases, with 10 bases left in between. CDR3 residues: CASSLMGESTGELFF. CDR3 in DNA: TGTGCCAGCAGCTTAATGGGGGAATCCACCGGGGAGCTGTTTTTT.

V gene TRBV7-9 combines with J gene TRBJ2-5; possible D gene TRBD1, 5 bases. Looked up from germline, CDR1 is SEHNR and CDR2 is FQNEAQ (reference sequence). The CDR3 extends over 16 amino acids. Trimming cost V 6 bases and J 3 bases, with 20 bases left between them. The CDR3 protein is CASSLGVTTYKETQYF. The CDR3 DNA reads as TGTGCCAGCAGTCTAGGGGTGACCACCTACAAAGAGACCCAGTACTTC.

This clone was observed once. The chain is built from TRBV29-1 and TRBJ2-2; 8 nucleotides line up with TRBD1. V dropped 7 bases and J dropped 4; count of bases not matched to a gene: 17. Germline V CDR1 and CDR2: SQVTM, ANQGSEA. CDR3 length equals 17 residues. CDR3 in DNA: TGCAGCGGGCAGGTCAGGGGGCGAGGGGCTGGCACCGGGGAGCTGTTTTTT. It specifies CSGQVRGRGAGTGELFF.

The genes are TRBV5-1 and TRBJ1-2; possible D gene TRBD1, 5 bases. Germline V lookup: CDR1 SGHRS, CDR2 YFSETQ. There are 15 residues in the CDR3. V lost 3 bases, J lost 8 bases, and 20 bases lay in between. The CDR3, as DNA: TGCGCCAGCAGCTGGAGGTCAGGGTTAAAAGGAGGCTACACCTTC. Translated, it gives CASSWRSGLKGGYTF.

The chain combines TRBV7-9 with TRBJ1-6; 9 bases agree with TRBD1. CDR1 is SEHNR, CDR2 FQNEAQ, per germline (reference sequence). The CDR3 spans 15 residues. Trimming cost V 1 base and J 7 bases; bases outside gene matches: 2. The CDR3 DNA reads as TGTGCCAGCAGCTTAGGAGGGACAGGGAATTCACCCCTCCACTTT. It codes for CASSLGGTGNSPLHF.

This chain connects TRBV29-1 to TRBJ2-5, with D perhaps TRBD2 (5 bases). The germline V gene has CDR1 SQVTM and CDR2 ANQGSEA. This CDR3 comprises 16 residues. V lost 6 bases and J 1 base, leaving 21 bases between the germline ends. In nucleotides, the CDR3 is TGCAGCGTCCCCGAGGAGGAAATAGCTATCCAAGAGACCCAGTACTTC. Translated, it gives CSVPEEEIAIQETQYF.

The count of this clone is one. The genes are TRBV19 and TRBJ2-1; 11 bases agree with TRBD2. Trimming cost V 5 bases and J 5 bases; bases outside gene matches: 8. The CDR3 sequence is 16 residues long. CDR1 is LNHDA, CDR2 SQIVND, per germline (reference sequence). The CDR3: CASSPTSGGLNNEQFF. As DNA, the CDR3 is TGTGCCAGTAGTCCTACTAGCGGGGGCCTAAACAATGAGCAGTTCTTC.

CDR3 nucleotide sequence: TGTGCCAGTAGATTAGAACCGGGACAGATCTATGGCTACACCTTC. This encodes CASRLEPGQIYGYTF. The chain joins TRBV19 to TRBJ1-2, with 7 bases that match TRBD1. Germline CDR1 is LNHDA and CDR2 is SQIVND (reference sequence). Trimming removed 6 bases from V and 4 bases from J; junction bases left unmatched: 11. This CDR3 contains 15 residues.

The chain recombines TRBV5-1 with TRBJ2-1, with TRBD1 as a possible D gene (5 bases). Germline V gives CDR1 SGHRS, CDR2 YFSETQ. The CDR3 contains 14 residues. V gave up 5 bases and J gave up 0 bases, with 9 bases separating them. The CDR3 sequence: CASRSDSSYNEQFF. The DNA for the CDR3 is TGCGCCAGCAGATCCGACAGCTCCTACAATGAGCAGTTCTTC. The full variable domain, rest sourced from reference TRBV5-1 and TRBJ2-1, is KAGVTQTPRYLIKTRGQQVTLSCSPISGHRSVSWYQQTPGQGLQFLFEYFSETQRNKGNFPGRFSGRQFSNSRSEMNVSTLELGDSALYLCASRSDSSYNEQFFGPGTRLTVL.

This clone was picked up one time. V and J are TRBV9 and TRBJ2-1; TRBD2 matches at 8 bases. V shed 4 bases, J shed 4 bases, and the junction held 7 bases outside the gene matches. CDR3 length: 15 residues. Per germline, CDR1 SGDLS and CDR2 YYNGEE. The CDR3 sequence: CASSPGGLLYNEQFF. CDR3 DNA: TGTGCCAGCAGCCCGGGGGGGCTTTTGTACAATGAGCAGTTCTTC.

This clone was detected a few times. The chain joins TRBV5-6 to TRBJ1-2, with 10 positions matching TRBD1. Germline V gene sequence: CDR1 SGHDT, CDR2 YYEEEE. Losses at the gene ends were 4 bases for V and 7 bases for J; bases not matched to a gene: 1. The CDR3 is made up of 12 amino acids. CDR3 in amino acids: CASSGTGVGYTF. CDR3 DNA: TGTGCCAGCAGCGGGACAGGGGTTGGCTACACCTTC.

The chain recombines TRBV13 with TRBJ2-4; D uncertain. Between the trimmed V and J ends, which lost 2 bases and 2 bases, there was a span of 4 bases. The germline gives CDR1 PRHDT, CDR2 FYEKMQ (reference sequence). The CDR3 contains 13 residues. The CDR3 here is CASSLITKNIQYF. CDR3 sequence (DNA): TGTGCCAGCAGCTTAATTACCAAAAACATTCAGTACTTC.

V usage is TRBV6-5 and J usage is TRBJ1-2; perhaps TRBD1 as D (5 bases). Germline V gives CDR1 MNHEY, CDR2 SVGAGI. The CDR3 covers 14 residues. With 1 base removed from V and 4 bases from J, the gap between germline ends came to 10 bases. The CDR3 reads CASSYFPQGYGYTF. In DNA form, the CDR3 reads TGTGCCAGCAGTTACTTTCCTCAGGGCTATGGCTACACCTTC.

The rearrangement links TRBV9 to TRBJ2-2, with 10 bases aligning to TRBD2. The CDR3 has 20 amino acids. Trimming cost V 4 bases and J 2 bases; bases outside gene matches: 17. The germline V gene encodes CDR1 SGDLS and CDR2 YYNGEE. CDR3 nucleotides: TGTGCCAGCAGCCCGCGACGGAAGCTAGCTAGCGGGGGTAACACCGGGGAGCTGTTTTTT. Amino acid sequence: CASSPRRKLASGGNTGELFF.

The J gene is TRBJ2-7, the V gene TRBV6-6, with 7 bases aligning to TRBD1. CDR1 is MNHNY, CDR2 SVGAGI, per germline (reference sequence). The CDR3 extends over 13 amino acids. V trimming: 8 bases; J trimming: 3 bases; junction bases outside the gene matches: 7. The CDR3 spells CASGRGQYYEQYF. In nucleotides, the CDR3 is TGTGCCAGCGGTCGGGGACAGTACTACGAGCAGTACTTC.

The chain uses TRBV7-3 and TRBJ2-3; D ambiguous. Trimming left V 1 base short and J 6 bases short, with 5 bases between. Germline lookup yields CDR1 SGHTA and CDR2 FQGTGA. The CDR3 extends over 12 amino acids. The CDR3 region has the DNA TGTGCCAGCAGCTTAATAGGGGATACGCAGTATTTT. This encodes CASSLIGDTQYF.

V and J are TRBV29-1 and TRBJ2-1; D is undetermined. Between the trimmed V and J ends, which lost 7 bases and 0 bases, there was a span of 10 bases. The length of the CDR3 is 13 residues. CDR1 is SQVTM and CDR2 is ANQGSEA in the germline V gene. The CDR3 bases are TGCAGCGCCACGGGTGTCTCCTACAATGAGCAGTTCTTC. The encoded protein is CSATGVSYNEQFF.

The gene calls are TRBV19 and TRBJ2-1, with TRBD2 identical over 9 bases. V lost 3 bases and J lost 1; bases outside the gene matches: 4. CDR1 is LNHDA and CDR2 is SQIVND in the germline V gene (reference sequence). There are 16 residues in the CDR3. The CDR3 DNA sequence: TGTGCCAGTAGTATCGTAGCGGGAGTATCCTACAATGAGCAGTTCTTC. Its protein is CASSIVAGVSYNEQFF.

The DNA for the CDR3 is TGCGCCAGCAGCCAAGGACCCTCTCCGAACAATGAGCAGTTCTTC. This codes for CASSQGPSPNNEQFF. V gene TRBV4-1 combines with J gene TRBJ2-1; no definite D call. Trimming took 1 base from V and 5 from J, leaving 12 bases between them. Germline-derived CDR1 and CDR2 are MGHRA and YSYEKL. The CDR3 runs to 15 residues.

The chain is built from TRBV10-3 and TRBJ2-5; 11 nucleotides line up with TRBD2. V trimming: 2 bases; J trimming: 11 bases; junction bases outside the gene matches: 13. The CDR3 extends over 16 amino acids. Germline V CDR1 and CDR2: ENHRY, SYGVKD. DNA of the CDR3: TGTGCCATCAGTGAGGGGCCTAGCGGGGGGAAGGAAGTGCAGTACTTC. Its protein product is CAISEGPSGGKEVQYF.

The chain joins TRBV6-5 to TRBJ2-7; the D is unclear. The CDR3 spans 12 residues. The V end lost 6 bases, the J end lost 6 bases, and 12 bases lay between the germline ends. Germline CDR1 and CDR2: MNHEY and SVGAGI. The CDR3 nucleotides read TGTGCCAGCAGACCTCCTAACGGCGAGCAGTACTTC. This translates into CASRPPNGEQYF.

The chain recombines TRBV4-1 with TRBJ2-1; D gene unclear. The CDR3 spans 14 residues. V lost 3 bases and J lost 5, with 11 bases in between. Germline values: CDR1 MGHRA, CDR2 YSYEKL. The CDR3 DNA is TGCGCCAGCAGCCAGGTAGTTGTCCACAATGAGCAGTTCTTC. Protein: CASSQVVVHNEQFF.

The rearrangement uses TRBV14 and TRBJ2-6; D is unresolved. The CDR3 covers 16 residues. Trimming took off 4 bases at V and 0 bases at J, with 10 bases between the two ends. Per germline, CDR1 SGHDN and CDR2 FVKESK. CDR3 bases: TGTGCCAGCAGCCGCACCACGAGCTCTGGGGCCAACGTCCTGACTTTC. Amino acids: CASSRTTSSGANVLTF. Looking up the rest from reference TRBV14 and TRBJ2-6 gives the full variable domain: EAGVTQFPSHSVIEKGQTVTLRCDPISGHDNLYWYRRVMGKEIKFLLHFVKESKQDESGMPNNRFLAERTGGTYSTLKVQPAELEDSGVYFCASSRTTSSGANVLTFGAGSRLTVL.

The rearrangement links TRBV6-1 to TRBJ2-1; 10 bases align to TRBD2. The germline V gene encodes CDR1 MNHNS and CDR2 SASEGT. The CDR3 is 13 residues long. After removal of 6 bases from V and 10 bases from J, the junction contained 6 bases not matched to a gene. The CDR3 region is CASRWTSGGEQFF. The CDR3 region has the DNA TGTGCCAGCAGGTGGACTAGCGGAGGAGAGCAGTTCTTC.